The clone carrying this T cell receptor beta chain was seen at least ten times. Unique molecular identifiers (one per individual cDNA molecule) were attached. TCRdb re-derived calls from the 5' RACE reads in MiXCR, one entry per CDR3 protein. The sample has roughly 48,000 distinct CDR3 sequences, 5.5% to 6.5% seen once. This sample stems from a study of early T cells in non-severe SARS-CoV-2 infection. For the study at large: It was bulk RNA from unsorted whole blood that was sequenced, and the chains were unpaired.

The origin of this receptor is an adult who was a healthcare worker with PCR-confirmed SARS-CoV-2 infection or an uninfected control (not recorded which). The sequencing input was whole blood.

CDR3 nucleotides: TGTGCCAGCAGTGAAGGTTCCGGGGCCAACGTCCTGACTTTC. Protein product: CASSEGSGANVLTF. The chain carries TRBV25-1 and TRBJ2-6; D is undetermined. Germline values: CDR1 MGHDK, CDR2 SYGVNS. The CDR3 runs to 14 residues. Trimming left V 2 bases short and J 4 bases short, with 6 bases between.